The 25 T cell receptor beta chains reported below all come from one sample, sequenced in a study of cytomegalovirus exposure and HLA in healthy donors. 60 Vbeta and 13 Jbeta primers were used in PCR. Clones were read by immunoSEQ multiplex PCR, and TCRdb kept only the in-frame ones, dropping some. The sample has 180,000 or so clones; around three quarters are singletons. The sequenced sample was PBMCs. The receptors here all came from a woman in her 50s in good health and CMV-seronegative.

The rearrangement joins TRBV10-1 to TRBJ1-1; the D is unclear. The CDR3 extends over 11 amino acids. Trimming pared 3 bases from V and 6 bases from J, leaving 5 bases between. Germline assignment: CDR1 WNHNN and CDR2 SYGVQD (reference sequence). CDR3: CASSDGSEAFF. The CDR3 DNA follows: TGCGCCAGCAGTGACGGGTCTGAAGCTTTCTTT.

The rearrangement uses TRBV11-2 and TRBJ2-1; possible D gene TRBD2, 6 bases. The germline V gene encodes CDR1 SGHAT and CDR2 FQNNGV. The CDR3 consists of 16 residues. Trimming cost V 3 bases and J 4 bases, with 16 bases left between them. CDR3 sequence (DNA): TGTGCCAGCAGCTTGGCAACTAGCTACCTTTACAATGAGCAGTTCTTC. Its protein is CASSLATSYLYNEQFF.

The chain links TRBV7-2 to TRBJ2-7; 9 bases are a match to TRBD1. With 5 bases clipped from V and 2 bases from J, the junction kept 7 bases outside the gene matches. Germline CDR1 SGHTA, CDR2 FQGNSA. This CDR3 is built from 15 residues. The CDR3 DNA reads TGTGCCAGCAGCGACGCCGGGACAGGGCCCTACGAGCAGTACTTC. Its protein product is CASSDAGTGPYEQYF.

This chain links TRBV13 with TRBJ2-1, with 8 bases fitting TRBD2. The CDR3 extends over 15 amino acids. V shed 5 bases, J shed 10 bases, and the junction held 13 bases outside the gene matches. Germline CDR1 PRHDT, CDR2 FYEKMQ (reference sequence). CDR3 region: CASSPPFRAGEEQFF. DNA for the CDR3: TGTGCCAGCAGCCCCCCTTTTAGAGCGGGAGAAGAGCAGTTCTTC.

The chain couples TRBV4-3 to TRBJ2-7; D not certain. Trimming removed 0 bases from V and 0 bases from J, with 9 bases in between. Germline V lookup: CDR1 LGHNA, CDR2 YSLEER. The CDR3 has 15 amino acids. CDR3 in amino acids: CASSQEWSSSYEQYF. In DNA, the CDR3 is TGCGCCAGCAGCCAAGAGTGGAGTAGCTCCTACGAGCAGTACTTC.

This clone has only a few counts. This chain joins TRBV7-2 and TRBJ1-5; tentative D call: TRBD1 (6 bases). The length of the CDR3 is 15 residues. V was trimmed by 1 base and J by 4 bases, leaving 11 bases between them. Germline CDR1 and CDR2: SGHTA and FQGNSA. Here the CDR3 reads CASSLGTVLNQPQHF. CDR3 nucleotide sequence: TGTGCCAGCAGCTTAGGGACAGTGCTGAATCAGCCCCAGCATTTT. The whole variable domain, remainder taken from reference TRBV7-2 and TRBJ1-5, is GAGVSQSPSNKVTEKGKDVELRCDPISGHTALYWYRQSLGQGLEFLIYFQGNSAPDKSGLPSDRFSAERTGGSVSTLTIQRTQQEDSAVYLCASSLGTVLNQPQHFGDGTRLSIL.

This clone was seen only once. V and J are TRBV2 and TRBJ2-1; 8 positions match TRBD2. V shed 8 bases, J shed 6 bases, and the junction held 3 bases outside the gene matches. The CDR3 sequence is 12 residues long. The V gene's germline CDR1 is SNHLY and CDR2 FYNNEI. The CDR3 DNA sequence: TGTGCCAGCCATCGGGGGGGCAATGAGCAGTTCTTC. It specifies CASHRGGNEQFF.

This clone was found a few times. The rearrangement uses TRBV7-6 and TRBJ2-5; TRBD2 agrees at 7 bases. This CDR3 has 17 residues. Germline V gene sequence: CDR1 SGHVS, CDR2 FNYEAQ. The J segment lost 4 bases and the V segment lost 7 bases, leaving 18 bases of the junction unmatched. The CDR3, as DNA: TGTGCCAGCAACCCCTCAGGATGGGGGGAGGGAGGAGAGACCCAGTACTTC. Translated, it gives CASNPSGWGEGGETQYF.

To note about this clone: One end of the junction does not line up with germline, which may come from a read error. The chain has TRBV7-9 and TRBJ2-2, with 14 bases aligning to TRBD2. This CDR3 is 16 amino acids long. Germline CDR1 and CDR2: SEHNR and FQNEAQ (reference sequence). Written as DNA, the CDR3 is TGTTCCAGCAGCGCTGGGACTAGCGGGGGTGACGGGGAGCTGTTTTTT. Amino acids: CSSSAGTSGGDGELFF.

This clone was counted between two and nine times. This chain connects TRBV6-5 to TRBJ2-1, with 9 bases fitting TRBD1. The V gene's germline CDR1 is MNHEY and CDR2 SVGAGI. The V and J ends lost 7 bases and 7 bases, in that order; junction bases with no gene match: 11. This CDR3 is built from 15 residues. The CDR3 reads CASTHLGQGLNEQFF. CDR3 nucleotide sequence: TGTGCCAGCACTCACTTGGGACAGGGTCTTAATGAGCAGTTCTTC.

J is TRBJ1-6 and V is TRBV4-3, with 7 bases fitting TRBD1. The length of the CDR3 is 16 residues. Germline V gene data show CDR1 as LGHNA and CDR2 as YSLEER. V shed 3 bases and J 9 bases; nucleotides not matched to a gene: 11. The chain's CDR3 is CASSQDGEGAASPLHF. CDR3 in DNA: TGCGCCAGCAGCCAGGATGGAGAGGGGGCAGCTTCACCCCTCCACTTT.

The chain joins TRBV28 to TRBJ2-7; 9 bases are shared with TRBD2. J lost 5 bases, V lost 5 bases, and 10 bases had no gene match. CDR3 length equals 15 residues. Germline V gene sequence: CDR1 MDHEN, CDR2 SYDVKM. DNA for the CDR3: TGTGCCAGCAGTCTCCCTTTGGTAGCGGGGGACGAGCAGTACTTC. Translated: CASSLPLVAGDEQYF.

This clone has only a few counts. Germline and junction disagree at one end, which may indicate a read error. The gene calls are TRBV7-9 and TRBJ2-7; D possibly corresponds to TRBD2 (6 bases). The CDR3 sequence is 14 residues long. Germline CDR1 and CDR2: SEHNR and FQNEAQ (reference sequence). The CDR3 region is CASSFGGSSNEQYF. The CDR3 nucleotides are TGTGCCAGCAGCTTTGGAGGGAGCTCCAACGAGCAGTACTTC.

This clone was counted once. J is TRBJ2-2 and V is TRBV27, with 13 nucleotides matching TRBD2. CDR1 is MNHEY, CDR2 SMNVEV, per germline (reference sequence). This CDR3 has 18 amino acids. V lost 6 bases and J lost 0; bases outside the gene matches: 7. CDR3 region: CASSHWGLAGPNTGELFF. Written as DNA, the CDR3 is TGTGCCAGCAGCCATTGGGGACTAGCGGGGCCGAACACCGGGGAGCTGTTTTTT.

This rearrangement joins TRBV9 to TRBJ1-1, with unresolved D. Trimming left V 0 bases short and J 3 bases short, with 6 bases between. The CDR3 is made up of 13 amino acids. Germline V gene sequence: CDR1 SGDLS, CDR2 YYNGEE. The CDR3 nucleotides are TGTGCCAGCAGCGTAGGAGAGGACACTGAAGCTTTCTTT. Encoded protein: CASSVGEDTEAFF.

This chain links TRBV10-1 with TRBJ1-6; possible D gene TRBD1, 6 bases. The CDR3 runs 15 residues. Trimming took off 4 bases at V and 7 bases at J, with 14 bases between the two ends. The germline V gene encodes CDR1 WNHNN and CDR2 SYGVQD (reference sequence). The CDR3 protein is CASSAGGARNSPLHF. The CDR3, as DNA: TGCGCCAGCAGTGCTGGGGGGGCGAGAAATTCACCCCTCCACTTT.

CDR3 bases: TGCAGTGCTATGGCGCGGGAAAAACTGTTTTTT. This encodes CSAMAREKLFF. V gene TRBV20-1 combines with J gene TRBJ1-4; unclear D gene. Germline CDR1 is DFQATT and CDR2 is SNEGSKA (reference sequence). CDR3 length equals 11 residues. With 4 bases removed from V and 8 bases from J, the gap between germline ends came to 8 bases.

The V gene is TRBV2, the J gene TRBJ1-5; D not resolved. The V and J ends lost 3 bases and 2 bases respectively, with 8 bases between them. The CDR3 length is 14 residues. CDR1 is SNHLY, CDR2 FYNNEI, per germline. The CDR3 sequence is CASSDGNRNQPQHF. In DNA form, the CDR3 reads TGTGCCAGCAGTGACGGGAATCGCAATCAGCCCCAGCATTTT.

This chain links TRBV5-6 with TRBJ1-1; unclear D gene. The CDR3 extends over 14 amino acids. CDR1 and CDR2 (germline): SGHDT, YYEEEE. Trimming stripped 3 bases from V and 4 bases from J, with 13 bases between. This CDR3 is CASSSETEGTEAFF. CDR3 coding DNA: TGTGCCAGCAGCTCCGAAACCGAGGGCACTGAAGCTTTCTTT.

Many counts were recorded for this clone. The chain links TRBV20-1 to TRBJ1-4; D is unresolved. V gave up 5 bases and J gave up 7 bases, with 8 bases separating them. Germline CDR1 and CDR2: DFQATT and SNEGSKA (reference sequence). This CDR3 is built from 11 residues. CDR3 in DNA: TGCAGTGCTGCACTACGTGAAAAACTGTTTTTT. It yields the protein CSAALREKLFF.

The rearrangement uses TRBV10-3 and TRBJ2-5, with 8 bases lining up with TRBD2. V was pared by 4 bases and J by 5 bases, with 3 bases of the junction left unmatched. This CDR3 comprises 13 residues. Germline CDR1 ENHRY, CDR2 SYGVKD. The CDR3 DNA reads TGTGCCATCAGTGGACTAGCGTTCGAGACCCAGTACTTC. It encodes CAISGLAFETQYF.

The gene calls are TRBV7-9 and TRBJ1-2; 7 bases match TRBD1. The CDR3 sequence is 13 residues long. V lost 3 bases to trimming and J lost 4 bases; unmatched junction nucleotides: 2. Germline assignment: CDR1 SEHNR and CDR2 FQNEAQ (reference sequence). The CDR3: CASSFQGGYGYTF. CDR3 bases: TGTGCCAGCAGCTTCCAGGGGGGCTATGGCTACACCTTC.

CDR3 amino acids: CAFNRGPNTEAFF. DNA of the CDR3: TGTGCCTTCAACAGGGGACCGAACACTGAAGCTTTCTTT. The rearrangement joins TRBV30 to TRBJ1-1; 7 bases line up with TRBD1. Germline CDR1 and CDR2: GTSNPN and SVGIG (reference sequence). The CDR3 is 13 amino acids. Losses at the gene ends were 7 bases for V and 1 base for J; bases not matched to a gene: 6.

This clone was recorded a few times. The chain links TRBV11-2 to TRBJ2-7; 10 bases are shared with TRBD2. The CDR3 has 15 residues. After removal of 3 bases from V and 3 bases from J, the junction contained 5 bases not matched to a gene. CDR1 and CDR2 from the germline V gene are SGHAT and FQNNGV. CDR3 in amino acids: CASSFGASGSYEQYF. CDR3 sequence (DNA): TGTGCCAGCAGCTTCGGGGCTAGCGGGAGCTACGAGCAGTACTTC.

The chain combines TRBV6-5 with TRBJ1-2; D might be TRBD1 (5 bases). This CDR3 is built from 13 residues. Germline CDR1 reads MNHEY; CDR2 reads SVGAGI. Trimming took off 6 bases at V and 0 bases at J, with 8 bases between the two ends. The CDR3 protein is CASRPTANYGYTF. The CDR3 coding sequence is TGTGCCAGCAGACCGACAGCTAACTATGGCTACACCTTC.